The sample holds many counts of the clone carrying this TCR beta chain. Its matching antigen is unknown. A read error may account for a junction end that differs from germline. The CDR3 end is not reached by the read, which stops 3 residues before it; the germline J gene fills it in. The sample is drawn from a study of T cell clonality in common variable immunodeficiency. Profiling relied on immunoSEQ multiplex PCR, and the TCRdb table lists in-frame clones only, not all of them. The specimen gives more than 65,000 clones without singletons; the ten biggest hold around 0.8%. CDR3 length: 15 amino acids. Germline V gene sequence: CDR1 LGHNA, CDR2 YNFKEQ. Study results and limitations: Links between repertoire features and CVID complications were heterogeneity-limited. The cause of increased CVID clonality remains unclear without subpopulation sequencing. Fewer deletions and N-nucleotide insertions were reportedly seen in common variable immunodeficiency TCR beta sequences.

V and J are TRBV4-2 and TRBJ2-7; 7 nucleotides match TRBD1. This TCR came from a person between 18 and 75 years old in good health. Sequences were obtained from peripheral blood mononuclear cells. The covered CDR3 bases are TGCGCCAGCAGCCAAGAGGAGCAGGGGGCCTACGAG. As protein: CASSQEEQGAYE. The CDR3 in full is CASSQEEQGAYEQYF.